This entry lists 27 T cell receptor beta chains sequenced from one sample in a study of cytomegalovirus exposure and HLA in healthy donors. Method: immunoSEQ multiplex PCR; TCRdb's copy keeps in-frame clones and lacks some. This repertoire shows 200,000 to 300,000 clones, around 85% found once; its top ten account for 1% to 1.5%. Sequencing was done on a sample of PBMCs. The origin of the receptors is a woman aged 25 to 45 in good health and CMV-seropositive.

The gene calls are TRBV2 and TRBJ1-2; 8 bases fit TRBD1. Per germline, CDR1 SNHLY and CDR2 FYNNEI. The CDR3 has 15 amino acids. With V trimmed by 3 bases and J by 8 bases, 11 bases remained unmatched. CDR3 residues: CASSDSTGGMSGYTF. CDR3 in DNA: TGTGCCAGCAGTGATTCTACAGGGGGTATGAGCGGCTACACCTTC.

This clone appeared once. The rearrangement uses TRBV9 and TRBJ2-7; D ambiguous. The germline V gene encodes CDR1 SGDLS and CDR2 YYNGEE. This CDR3 contains 15 residues. V lost 0 bases and J 2 bases, leaving 12 bases between the germline ends. The CDR3: CASSVDDSITYEQYF. As DNA, the CDR3 is TGTGCCAGCAGCGTAGATGACTCTATAACCTACGAGCAGTACTTC.

The genes are TRBV5-1 and TRBJ1-4; TRBD1 agrees at 10 bases. V trimming: 5 bases; J trimming: 8 bases; junction bases outside the gene matches: 9. CDR1 is SGHRS and CDR2 is YFSETQ in the germline V gene. This CDR3 region has 15 residues. CDR3 DNA sequence: TGCGCCAGCAGGCTAACCGGGACAGGGGACGAAAAACTGTTTTTT. Protein product: CASRLTGTGDEKLFF.

The chain uses TRBV11-2 and TRBJ2-7; 9 bases fit TRBD1. This CDR3 has 18 amino acids. V lost 4 bases and J lost 0; bases outside the gene matches: 13. Germline V lookup: CDR1 SGHAT, CDR2 FQNNGV. CDR3 sequence: CASSYSTGGTRSSYEQYF. CDR3 DNA: TGTGCCAGCAGCTACTCGACAGGGGGAACCAGGAGCTCCTACGAGCAGTACTTC.

The V gene is TRBV19, the J gene TRBJ2-2; 8 bases are shared with TRBD1. V lost 7 bases and J lost 1; bases outside the gene matches: 2. Germline CDR1 is LNHDA and CDR2 is SQIVND (reference sequence). The CDR3 runs 14 residues. The chain's CDR3 is CASIGTGNTGELFF. CDR3 sequence (DNA): TGTGCCAGTATAGGGACAGGGAACACCGGGGAGCTGTTTTTT.

The chain has TRBV5-4 and TRBJ1-2, with 7 bases matching TRBD1. This CDR3 comprises 16 residues. V shed 4 bases and J 2 bases; nucleotides not matched to a gene: 11. Germline lookup yields CDR1 SGHNT and CDR2 YYREEE (reference sequence). The CDR3 sequence: CASSPGTAEVNYGYTF. In nucleotides, the CDR3 is TGTGCCAGCAGCCCGGGGACAGCCGAAGTCAACTATGGCTACACCTTC.

The chain joins TRBV4-2 to TRBJ2-1; 8 positions agree with TRBD1. After removal of 8 bases from V and 1 base from J, the junction contained 7 bases not matched to a gene. Germline V CDR1 and CDR2: LGHNA, YNFKEQ. The CDR3 has 15 amino acids. This chain's CDR3 is CASGTRQGSYNEQFF. In DNA, the CDR3 is TGTGCCAGCGGCACTAGACAGGGGTCCTACAATGAGCAGTTCTTC.

The chain couples TRBV4-1 to TRBJ1-1, with D maybe TRBD1 (5 bases). The CDR3 extends over 15 amino acids. Germline values: CDR1 MGHRA, CDR2 YSYEKL. V lost 0 bases, J lost 1 base, and 9 bases lay in between. In DNA form, the CDR3 reads TGCGCCAGCAGCCAAGATGGGGCAGCGAACACTGAAGCTTTCTTT. Translation: CASSQDGAANTEAFF.

The chain links TRBV25-1 to TRBJ1-2; 7 bases line up with TRBD1. From germline, CDR1 is MGHDK and CDR2 SYGVNS. V dropped 0 bases and J dropped 5; count of bases not matched to a gene: 6. CDR3 length: 15 residues. CDR3 DNA sequence: TGTGCCAGCAGTGAATATATTACAGGGGTTTATGGCTACACCTTC. This translates into CASSEYITGVYGYTF.

This rearrangement joins TRBV28 to TRBJ2-1; 10 nucleotides match TRBD2. Germline V CDR1 and CDR2: MDHEN, SYDVKM. This CDR3 is built from 15 residues. Germline trimming cut 6 bases from V and 6 bases from J; bases unmatched to any gene: 8. CDR3 DNA: TGTGCCAGCAGCCCGGGGGGACTAGCGCGCAATGAGCAGTTCTTC. It is translated as CASSPGGLARNEQFF.

The V and J genes are TRBV7-9 and TRBJ1-1; D might be TRBD1 (6 bases). Germline CDR1 and CDR2: SEHNR and FQNEAQ (reference sequence). The V and J ends lost 1 base and 7 bases respectively, with 10 bases between them. CDR3 length: 13 residues. The CDR3 sequence: CASSLDGQLEAFF. CDR3 in DNA: TGTGCCAGCAGCTTAGATGGACAGCTTGAAGCTTTCTTT.

This clone was found once. The gene calls are TRBV27 and TRBJ1-4, with 9 positions matching TRBD1. CDR3 length equals 15 residues. Germline CDR1 reads MNHEY; CDR2 reads SMNVEV (reference sequence). V dropped 6 bases and J dropped 8; count of bases not matched to a gene: 10. CDR3 sequence: CASSLGTGRNEKLFF. The DNA for the CDR3 is TGTGCCAGCAGCCTCGGGACAGGGAGAAACGAAAAACTGTTTTTT.

About this clone: Within the sample, other DNA sequences also encode this same CDR3. This CDR3 reads CASSQTGSYEQYF. The DNA for the CDR3 is TGTGCCAGCTCCCAAACAGGGTCGTACGAGCAGTACTTC. This chain links TRBV9 with TRBJ2-7, with a possible D match to TRBD1 (6 bases). This CDR3 contains 13 residues. CDR1 is SGDLS, CDR2 YYNGEE, per germline. The V gene lost 7 bases and the J gene lost 4 bases, with 15 bases spanning the gap.

In DNA form, the CDR3 reads TGCAGTGCTAGTACTCGCACTGAAGCTTTCTTT. Amino acid sequence: CSASTRTEAFF. The V gene is TRBV20-1, the J gene TRBJ1-1; unclear D gene. V was shortened by 3 bases and J by 4 bases, with 6 bases between the two germline ends. CDR3 size: 11 residues. CDR1 DFQATT and CDR2 SNEGSKA come from the germline V gene (reference sequence).

The V and J genes are TRBV15 and TRBJ2-7, with D perhaps TRBD2 (6 bases). Per the germline V gene, CDR1 is LNHNV and CDR2 is YYDKDF (reference sequence). V was shortened by 3 bases and J by 0 bases, with 9 bases between the two germline ends. The CDR3 sequence is 14 residues long. CDR3 sequence (DNA): TGTGCCACCAGCAGCGGAGGGCTCTCCTACGAGCAGTACTTC. It yields the protein CATSSGGLSYEQYF.

This sequence joins TRBV27 and TRBJ2-5, with D uncertain. Trimming took off 6 bases at V and 5 bases at J, with 10 bases between the two ends. This CDR3 is built from 12 residues. Germline-derived CDR1 and CDR2 are MNHEY and SMNVEV (reference sequence). DNA for the CDR3: TGTGCCAGCAGGAGTCTCGGTGAGACCCAGTACTTC. This gives the protein CASRSLGETQYF.

For this clone: In the same sample, other DNA sequences code for this CDR3. The gene calls are TRBV18 and TRBJ2-5, with D perhaps matching TRBD2 (5 bases). Germline V gives CDR1 KGHSH, CDR2 LQKENI. The CDR3 has 14 amino acids. V dropped 0 bases and J dropped 5 bases, with 10 bases sitting between them. The CDR3 here is CASSPPGVRETQYF. CDR3 nucleotide sequence: TGTGCCAGCTCACCACCGGGAGTTCGGGAGACCCAGTACTTC. Full variable domain (remainder filled in from reference TRBV18 and TRBJ2-5): NAGVMQNPRHLVRRRGQEARLRCSPMKGHSHVYWYRQLPEEGLKFMVYLQKENIIDESGMPKERFSAEFPKEGPSILRIQQVVRGDSAAYFCASSPPGVRETQYFGPGTRLLVL.

The gene calls are TRBV7-8 and TRBJ2-7, with a tentative D call TRBD2 (6 bases). V gave up 2 bases and J gave up 1 base, with 9 bases separating them. Germline CDR1 and CDR2: SGHVS and FQNEAQ. This CDR3 spans 14 amino acids. CDR3 bases: TGTGCCAGCAGCTTACGGGACTTGTCCTACGAGCAGTACTTC. Translated: CASSLRDLSYEQYF. The whole variable domain, remainder taken from reference TRBV7-8 and TRBJ2-7, is GAGVSQSPRYKVAKRGQDVALRCDPISGHVSLFWYQQALGQGPEFLTYFQNEAQLDKSGLPSDRFFAERPEGSVSTLKIQRTQQEDSAVYLCASSLRDLSYEQYFGPGTRLTVT.

The V gene is TRBV15, the J gene TRBJ2-7, with a possible D match to TRBD2 (5 bases). The CDR3 runs 15 residues. Germline values: CDR1 LNHNV, CDR2 YYDKDF (reference sequence). V lost 0 bases and J 0 bases, leaving 9 bases between the germline ends. The CDR3 DNA follows: TGTGCCACCAGCAGAGACATGGGGAGCTCCTACGAGCAGTACTTC. This codes for CATSRDMGSSYEQYF.

This clone was picked up a small number of times. The genes are TRBV10-3 and TRBJ1-2, with D unclear. Germline loops: CDR1 ENHRY, CDR2 SYGVKD. Trimming took off 8 bases at V and 8 bases at J, with 15 bases between the two ends. The CDR3 extends over 12 amino acids. The CDR3 nucleotides are TGTGCCATCCTAGGAGAGGGAGAAGGCTACACCTTC. Translated: CAILGEGEGYTF.

This clone has a single count. This chain connects TRBV12-5 to TRBJ1-2, with 7 bases that match TRBD1. Germline CDR1 reads LGHNT; CDR2 reads FRNRAP. The CDR3 extends over 16 amino acids. Trimming took 1 base from V and 1 from J; bases not matched to a gene: 6. The CDR3 DNA reads as TGTGCTAGTGGTTTGGACCGACAGGGTCTTAACTATGGCTACACCTTC. This sequence encodes CASGLDRQGLNYGYTF.

This CDR3 is CASSSQGPGNTIYF. The CDR3 DNA reads TGTGCCAGCAGTTCACAGGGACCTGGAAACACCATATATTTT. The V call is TRBV28, the J call TRBJ1-3; perhaps TRBD1 as D (6 bases). This CDR3 is built from 14 residues. Germline loops: CDR1 MDHEN, CDR2 SYDVKM. V lost 4 bases and J lost 2, with 9 bases in between.

The chain couples TRBV23-1 to TRBJ2-7, with 8 bases fitting TRBD1. TRBV23-1 has ORF status, its function being uncertain. This CDR3 spans 16 amino acids. The trim removed 0 bases at V and 5 bases at J, leaving 9 bases unmatched. CDR3 amino acids: CASSQSKDRVTNEQYF. The DNA for the CDR3 is TGCGCCAGCAGTCAATCGAAGGACAGGGTCACAAACGAGCAGTACTTC.

The chain joins TRBV4-2 to TRBJ2-7; TRBD2 matches at 11 bases. V lost 5 bases to trimming and J lost 3 bases; unmatched junction nucleotides: 15. This CDR3 contains 18 residues. Looked up from germline, CDR1 is LGHNA and CDR2 is YNFKEQ. Written as DNA, the CDR3 is TGTGCCAGCAGCAGAGGAGGAGGAGCAGGGACTAGCGGCTACGAGCAGTACTTC. This encodes CASSRGGGAGTSGYEQYF.

The chain recombines TRBV5-1 with TRBJ2-2; 11 bases agree with TRBD2. The CDR3 extends over 15 amino acids. V shed 7 bases, J shed 6 bases, and the junction held 8 bases outside the gene matches. The germline V gene encodes CDR1 SGHRS and CDR2 YFSETQ. The CDR3 spells CASEELAGAPGELFF. CDR3 nucleotide sequence: TGCGCCAGCGAAGAACTAGCGGGAGCCCCCGGGGAGCTGTTTTTT.

The chain employs TRBV6-6 and TRBJ1-2, with 8 positions matching TRBD1. The CDR3 is 14 residues long. V lost 7 bases and J lost 0; bases outside the gene matches: 4. Germline V CDR1 and CDR2: MNHNY, SVGAGI (reference sequence). The DNA of the CDR3 is TGTGCCAGCACGGGACAGGAGACTAACTATGGCTACACCTTC. Encoded protein: CASTGQETNYGYTF.

The rearrangement joins TRBV11-3 to TRBJ2-5; 9 positions agree with TRBD1. The CDR3 is 14 residues long. CDR1 is SGHNT, CDR2 YENEEA, per germline. The junction had 5 bases not matched to a gene; V was cut back by 5 bases and J by 4 bases. The CDR3 reads CASSHPGQGETQYF. DNA for the CDR3: TGTGCCAGCAGCCACCCGGGACAGGGAGAGACCCAGTACTTC.